This T cell receptor beta chain was profiled in a study of Ad26.COV2.S vaccination and SARS-CoV-2 variants. Study-level background: Donor was assigned to the Ad26.COV2.S arm of trial COV1001.

Using immunoSEQ multiplex PCR, the repertoire was profiled, and TCRdb retains in-frame clones only, with some absent. The sample contains about 680,000 clones, roughly nine tenths of which appear only once. Treatment reported: 15 to 20 received Ad26.COV2.S at low or high dose, single or two shots; roughly five received placebo; per-sample allocation not given. At day 63 after the first vaccine or placebo injection, samples were drawn. Vaccination used an Ad26 vector expressing Wuhan-strain SARS-CoV-2 spike. The starting material was peripheral blood, obtained in a trial of Ad26.COV2.S vaccine versus placebo. The sequence was obtained from a person aged 18-65 years who received the Ad26.COV2.S COVID-19 vaccine or a placebo.

As DNA, the CDR3 is TGTGCCACCAGTGACAAAACACCCGTGGTGGGGGGCTACACCTTC. This gives the protein CATSDKTPVVGGYTF. This chain connects TRBV24-1 to TRBJ1-2; D unclear. From germline, CDR1 is KGHDR and CDR2 SFDVKD. The CDR3 consists of 15 residues. Trimming shortened V by 4 bases and J by 8 bases, and 19 bases separated the two germline ends.